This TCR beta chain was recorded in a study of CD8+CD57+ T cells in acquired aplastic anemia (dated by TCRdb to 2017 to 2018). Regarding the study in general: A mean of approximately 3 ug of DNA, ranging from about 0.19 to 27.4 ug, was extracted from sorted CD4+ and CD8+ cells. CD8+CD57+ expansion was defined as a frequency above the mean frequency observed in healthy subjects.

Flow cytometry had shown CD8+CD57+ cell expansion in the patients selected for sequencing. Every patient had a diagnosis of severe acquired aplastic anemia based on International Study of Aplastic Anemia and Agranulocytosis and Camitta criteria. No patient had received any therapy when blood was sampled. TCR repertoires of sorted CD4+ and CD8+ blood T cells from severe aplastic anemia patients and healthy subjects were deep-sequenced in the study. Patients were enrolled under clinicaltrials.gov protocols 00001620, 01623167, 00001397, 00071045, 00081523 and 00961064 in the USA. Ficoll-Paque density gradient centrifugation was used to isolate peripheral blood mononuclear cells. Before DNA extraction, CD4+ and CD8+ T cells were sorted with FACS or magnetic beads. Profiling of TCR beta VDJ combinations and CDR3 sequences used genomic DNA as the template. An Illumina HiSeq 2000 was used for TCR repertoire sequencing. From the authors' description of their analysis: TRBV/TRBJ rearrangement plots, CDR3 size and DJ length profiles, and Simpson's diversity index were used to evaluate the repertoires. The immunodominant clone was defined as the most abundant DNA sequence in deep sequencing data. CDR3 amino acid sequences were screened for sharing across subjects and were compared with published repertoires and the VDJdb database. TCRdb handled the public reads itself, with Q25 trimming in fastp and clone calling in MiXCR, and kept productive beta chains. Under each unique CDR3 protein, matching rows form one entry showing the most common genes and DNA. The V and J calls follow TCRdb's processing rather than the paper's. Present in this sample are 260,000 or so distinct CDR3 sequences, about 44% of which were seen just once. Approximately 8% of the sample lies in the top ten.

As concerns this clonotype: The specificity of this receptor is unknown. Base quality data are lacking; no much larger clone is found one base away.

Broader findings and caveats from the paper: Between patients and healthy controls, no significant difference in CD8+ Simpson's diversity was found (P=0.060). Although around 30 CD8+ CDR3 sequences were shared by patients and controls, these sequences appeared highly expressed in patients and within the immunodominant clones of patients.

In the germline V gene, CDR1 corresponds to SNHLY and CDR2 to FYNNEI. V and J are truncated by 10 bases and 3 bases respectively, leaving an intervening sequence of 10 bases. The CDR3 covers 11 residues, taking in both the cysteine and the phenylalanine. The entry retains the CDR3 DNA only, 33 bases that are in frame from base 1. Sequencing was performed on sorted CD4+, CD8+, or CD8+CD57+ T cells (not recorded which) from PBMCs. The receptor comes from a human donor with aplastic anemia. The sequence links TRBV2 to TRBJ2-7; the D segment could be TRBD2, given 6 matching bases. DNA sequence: TGTGCCACCTCGGGGGACTACGAGCAGTACTTC. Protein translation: CATSGDYEQYF.